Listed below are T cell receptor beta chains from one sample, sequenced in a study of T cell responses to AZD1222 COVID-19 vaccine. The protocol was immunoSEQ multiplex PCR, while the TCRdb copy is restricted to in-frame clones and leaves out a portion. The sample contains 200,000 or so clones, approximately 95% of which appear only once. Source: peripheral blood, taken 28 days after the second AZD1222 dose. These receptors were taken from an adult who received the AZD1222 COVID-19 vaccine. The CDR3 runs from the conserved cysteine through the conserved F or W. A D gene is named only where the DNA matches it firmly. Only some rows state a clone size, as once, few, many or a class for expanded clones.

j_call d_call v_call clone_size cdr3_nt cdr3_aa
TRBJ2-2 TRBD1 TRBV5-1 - TGCGCCAGCAGCCTGTTCATCACCGGGACAGGGGGGACCGGGGAGCTGTTTTTT CASSLFITGTGGTGELFF
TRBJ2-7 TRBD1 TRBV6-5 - TGTGCCAGCAGTTACGGGACAGGACGCGAGCAGTACTTC CASSYGTGREQYF
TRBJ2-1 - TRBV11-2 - TGTGCCAGCAGCACCGTTCAGGGGAGCTCCTACAATGAGCAGTTCTTC CASSTVQGSSYNEQFF
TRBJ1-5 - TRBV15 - TGTGCCACCAGCAGAGGAACCACCGGCTATCAGCCCCAGCATTTT CATSRGTTGYQPQHF
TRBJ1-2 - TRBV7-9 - TGTGCCAGCAGCTTAGCCTCAGGGGATGGCTACACCTTC CASSLASGDGYTF
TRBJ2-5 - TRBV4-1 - TGCGCCAGCAGCCAAGCTTCGGGGGTGGGAGAGACCCAGTACTTC CASSQASGVGETQYF
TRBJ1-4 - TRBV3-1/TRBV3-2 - TGTGCCAGCAATAATAGAGGGCAAAAACTGTTTTTT CASNNRGQKLFF
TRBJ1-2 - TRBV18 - TGTGCCAGCTCACCACCCGCAGCTAACTATGGCTACACCTTC CASSPPAANYGYTF
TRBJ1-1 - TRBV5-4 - TGTGCCAGCAGCTCAAAAAAAGAGACATTAACTGAAGCTTTCTTT CASSSKKETLTEAFF
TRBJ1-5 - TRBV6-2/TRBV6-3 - TGTGCCAGCAGTTACTCTCGGCAGCCCCAGCATTTT CASSYSRQPQHF
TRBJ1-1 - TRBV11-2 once TGTGCCAGCACCCCGGTGACAGGTCCGAACACTGAAGCTTTCTTT CASTPVTGPNTEAFF
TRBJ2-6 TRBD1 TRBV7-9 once TGTGCCAGCAGCTTAGGTCAAGGCAGGGGGTCTGGGGCCAACGTCCTGACTTTC CASSLGQGRGSGANVLTF
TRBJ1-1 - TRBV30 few TGTGCCTGGAGCCCTACGTTTGACAGGACTAACACTGAAGCTTTCTTT CAWSPTFDRTNTEAFF